Reported below is one T cell receptor beta chain. These data originate in a study of blood T cells in healthy people across ages. Combining a sample-barcoded 5' primer with a J-beta primer mix, a second PCR ran for roughly 6 to 12 cycles. Researchers report that a template-switch adaptor with 12 random nucleotides tagged each cDNA molecule. One entry per CDR3 protein, called by TCRdb with MiXCR from the 5' RACE reads. Counted here are some 1,800,000 distinct CDR3 sequences, around 40% occurring once; the ten biggest clones make up roughly 24%. Per germline, CDR1 MNHEY and CDR2 SVGEGT. CDR3 length equals 14 residues.

V usage is TRBV6-2 or TRBV6-3 and J usage is TRBJ2-4, with D unresolved. Matching the DNA end better, TRBJ2-7 makes the J call doubtful. The sequence was collected from a human donor in good health. Sequenced input: blood. The CDR3 sequence is CASTDTPSFYEQYF. In nucleotides, the CDR3 is TGTGCCAGCACCGACACCCCATCCTTTTACGAGCAGTACTTC.